Listed here are 25 T cell receptor beta chains from one sample, sequenced in a study of identical twins. TCRdb itself ran the 5' RACE reads through MiXCR, one entry per CDR3 protein. The sample has about 470,000 distinct CDR3 sequences; 20% to 30% are singletons. The data were also submitted as part of a second study, on T cells expressing NK-cell markers.

Sequencing input: CD4+ T cells sorted from blood. The receptors derive from a woman aged 18-29 years in good health.

This sequence joins TRBV29-1 and TRBJ2-1, with no clear D. Trimming cost V 6 bases and J 8 bases, with 8 bases left between them. The CDR3 is made up of 10 amino acids. CDR1 and CDR2 (germline): SQVTM, ANQGSEA. The chain's CDR3 is CSVLIDEQFF. In DNA form, the CDR3 reads TGCAGCGTCTTGATCGATGAGCAGTTCTTC.

The rearrangement uses TRBV27 and TRBJ1-2; unclear D gene. The ends were cut back, 4 bases at V and 2 bases at J, with 8 bases in the middle. Germline CDR1 reads MNHEY; CDR2 reads SMNVEV (reference sequence). The CDR3 length is 13 residues. The CDR3: CASSYTPNYGYTF. Written as DNA, the CDR3 is TGTGCCAGCAGTTACACACCGAACTATGGCTACACCTTC.

In this sample, this clonotype turned up a few times. This sequence joins TRBV20-1 and TRBJ2-3; the D gene is possibly TRBD2 (5 bases). The CDR3 totals 12 residues. V lost 6 bases and J lost 4, with 11 bases in between. In germline, CDR1 is DFQATT, CDR2 SNEGSKA (reference sequence). The CDR3 DNA reads TGCAGTGCCCTCAATAGCGCAGATACGCAGTATTTT. This sequence encodes CSALNSADTQYF.

The rearrangement uses TRBV7-9 and TRBJ2-5, with D perhaps assigned TRBD1 or TRBD2 (6 bases each). Trimming took 5 bases from V and 9 from J, leaving 13 bases between them. This CDR3 is built from 12 residues. Per the germline V gene, CDR1 is SEHNR and CDR2 is FQNEAQ (reference sequence). CDR3 residues: CASSAIGGPQYF. The DNA for the CDR3 is TGTGCCAGCAGCGCTATAGGGGGGCCCCAGTACTTC.

The chain joins TRBV29-1 to TRBJ2-1; D unresolved. Germline assignment: CDR1 SQVTM and CDR2 ANQGSEA. V lost 5 bases to trimming and J lost 5 bases, with 7 bases between them. The CDR3 is made up of 11 amino acids. The CDR3 DNA reads TGCAGCGTTAGGTTCAACAATGAGCAGTTCTTC. Translated, it gives CSVRFNNEQFF.

This clonotype was detected only a few times. The chain employs TRBV20-1 and TRBJ1-1; D ambiguous. Trimming took off 0 bases at V and 5 bases at J, with 13 bases between the two ends. Germline assignment: CDR1 DFQATT and CDR2 SNEGSKA (reference sequence). The CDR3 totals 14 residues. In DNA, the CDR3 is TGCAGTGCTAGAGAACTTTCGAGGATGACTGAAGCTTTCTTT. Translating it yields CSARELSRMTEAFF.

This clonotype was seen ten or more times. As DNA, the CDR3 is TGTGCCAGCAGGAGCAGCTCTGGGGCCAACGTCCTGACTTTC. Its translation: CASRSSSGANVLTF. This chain connects TRBV12-3 or TRBV12-4 to TRBJ2-6; D unclear. This CDR3 is built from 14 residues. The V and J ends lost 6 bases and 0 bases respectively, with 6 bases between them.

This clonotype was counted a few times. The chain couples TRBV12-3 or TRBV12-4 to TRBJ2-1; D gene ambiguous. Deletions cut 5 bases from V and 7 bases from J, with 15 bases between. The CDR3 covers 14 residues. This CDR3 is CASSPHTLFNEQFF. Written as DNA, the CDR3 is TGTGCCAGCAGTCCCCATACCCTCTTTAATGAGCAGTTCTTC.

The J gene is TRBJ2-2, the V gene TRBV24-1; D gene unclear. The V end lost 5 bases, the J end lost 6 bases, and 15 bases lay between the germline ends. The CDR3 is 15 residues long. CDR1 KGHDR and CDR2 SFDVKD come from the germline V gene. This CDR3 is CATSASDTGSGELFF. The DNA of the CDR3 is TGTGCCACCAGTGCTTCAGACACCGGGTCCGGGGAGCTGTTTTTT.

The table lists this clonotype with many counts. J is TRBJ2-2 and V is TRBV20-1, with 13 nucleotides matching TRBD2. V gave up 0 bases and J gave up 5 bases; unmatched junction bases: 6. This CDR3 region has 17 residues. Germline CDR1 reads DFQATT; CDR2 reads SNEGSKA (reference sequence). The CDR3 protein is CSARDRTSGGATGELFF. CDR3 nucleotides: TGCAGTGCTAGAGATCGGACTAGCGGGGGTGCTACCGGGGAGCTGTTTTTT.

Only a few counts were recorded for this clonotype. The chain carries TRBV5-1 and TRBJ2-4, with D perhaps TRBD1 (6 bases). CDR1 and CDR2 (germline): SGHRS, YFSETQ. The V and J ends lost 4 bases and 5 bases respectively, with 13 bases between them. The CDR3 spans 14 residues. CDR3 coding DNA: TGCGCCAGCAGCGCCCGGACAGCAGAAAACATTCAGTACTTC. Its translation: CASSARTAENIQYF.

This clonotype was observed a handful of times. Relative to the germline gene, one junction end is altered; a read error may explain this. The rearrangement uses TRBV7-7 and TRBJ1-1; maybe TRBD1 (6 bases). Germline V gives CDR1 SSHAT, CDR2 FNYEAQ (reference sequence). This CDR3 has 17 residues. DNA for the CDR3: TGTGCTAGCAGCTTAGAGCCAGGGACAATGGAGAACACTGAAGCTTTCTTT. Its protein product is CASSLEPGTMENTEAFF.

The genes are TRBV2 and TRBJ2-2; D may be TRBD1 or TRBD2 (6 bases each). The germline V and J ends were trimmed by 3 bases and 7 bases, with 15 bases remaining between them. The CDR3 extends over 15 amino acids. Germline-derived CDR1 and CDR2 are SNHLY and FYNNEI. CDR3 DNA sequence: TGTGCCAGCAGTGAGTTCCGGGGGCAAGACGGGGAGCTGTTTTTT. It translates to CASSEFRGQDGELFF.

The chain carries TRBV7-2 and TRBJ2-1; possibly TRBD1 for D (6 bases). CDR1 is SGHTA, CDR2 FQGNSA, per germline. This CDR3 contains 15 residues. V lost 1 base to trimming and J lost 12 bases, with 19 bases between them. The CDR3 reads CASSLGGPRLSGQFF. Here the CDR3 DNA reads TGTGCCAGCAGCTTAGGGGGGCCGAGACTATCCGGGCAGTTCTTC.

The J gene is TRBJ2-5, the V gene TRBV11-2, with 9 bases lining up with TRBD1. Germline assignment: CDR1 SGHAT and CDR2 FQNNGV. The ends lost 6 bases at V and 5 bases at J; junction bases unmatched: 7. The CDR3 is 14 amino acids. This CDR3 is CASRGDRVRETQYF. CDR3 sequence (DNA): TGTGCCAGCAGGGGGGACAGGGTTAGGGAGACCCAGTACTTC.

V gene TRBV20-1 combines with J gene TRBJ2-4; D not resolved. CDR1 and CDR2 (germline): DFQATT, SNEGSKA (reference sequence). This CDR3 region has 13 residues. Trimming cost V 6 bases and J 0 bases, with 9 bases left between them. The CDR3 region is CSAAGLAKNIQYF. DNA of the CDR3: TGCAGTGCGGCAGGTCTAGCCAAAAACATTCAGTACTTC.

The chain carries TRBV7-2 and TRBJ2-1, with unresolved D. Trimming pared 2 bases from V and 0 bases from J, leaving 11 bases between. The germline gives CDR1 SGHTA, CDR2 FQGNSA. CDR3 size: 16 residues. The DNA for the CDR3 is TGTGCCAGCAGCTTACGGGCAGATAGCTCCTACAATGAGCAGTTCTTC. Encoded protein: CASSLRADSSYNEQFF.

This clonotype occurred a few times. The genes are TRBV6-1 and TRBJ2-1; no clear D gene. Germline V gene lookup returns CDR1 MNHNS and CDR2 SASEGT. Between the trimmed V and J ends, which lost 10 bases and 0 bases, there was a span of 16 bases. The CDR3 has 15 amino acids. CDR3 sequence (DNA): TGTGCCACCGTGGAACCCCGTGGCTCCTACAATGAGCAGTTCTTC. Its protein is CATVEPRGSYNEQFF.

Only a few counts were recorded for this clonotype. The chain is built from TRBV9 and TRBJ1-2; D is ambiguous. The CDR3 consists of 13 residues. Trimming removed 3 bases from V and 7 bases from J, with 13 bases in between. CDR1 and CDR2 from the germline V gene are SGDLS and YYNGEE. CDR3 bases: TGTGCCAGCAGCGGCGACCCAAAAAGTGGCTACACCTTC. Translating gives CASSGDPKSGYTF.

The chain has TRBV2 and TRBJ2-1; tentatively, D is TRBD1 (5 bases). CDR1 is SNHLY, CDR2 FYNNEI, per germline. The CDR3 spans 20 residues. V was trimmed by 2 bases and J by 1 base, leaving 24 bases between them. The chain's CDR3 is CASSEWGRTAPSPSYNEQFF. The CDR3 DNA is TGTGCCAGCAGTGAATGGGGCAGAACAGCACCTTCCCCATCCTACAATGAGCAGTTCTTC. The entire variable domain, with the rest obtained from reference TRBV2 and TRBJ2-1, is as follows: EPEVTQTPSHQVTQMGQEVILRCVPISNHLYFYWYRQILGQKVEFLVSFYNNEISEKSEIFDDQFSVERPDGSNFTLKIRSTKLEDSAMYFCASSEWGRTAPSPSYNEQFFGPGTRLTVL.

This clonotype was seen only a few times. The J gene is TRBJ2-3, the V gene TRBV12-3 or TRBV12-4; 12 nucleotides agree with TRBD2. There are 16 residues in the CDR3. V lost 5 bases, J lost 3 bases, and 6 bases stayed unmatched. The CDR3 protein is CASSRSSGGATDTQYF. The CDR3, as DNA: TGTGCCAGCAGTCGGTCTAGCGGGGGGGCAACAGATACGCAGTATTTT.

The chain recombines TRBV19 with TRBJ2-3, with a weak D call TRBD2 (6 bases). This CDR3 is built from 16 residues. Germline assignment: CDR1 LNHDA and CDR2 SQIVND (reference sequence). Trimming removed 3 bases from V and 2 bases from J, with 15 bases in between. The CDR3 DNA reads TGTGCCAGTAGTATGTGGGGCGGGATCGACACAGATACGCAGTATTTT. Translating gives CASSMWGGIDTDTQYF.

This clonotype was detected a few times. This chain uses TRBV7-8 with TRBJ2-1; TRBD2 matches 13 bases. The CDR3 has 19 amino acids. With 0 bases clipped from V and 0 bases from J, the junction kept 5 bases outside the gene matches. From germline, CDR1 is SGHVS and CDR2 FQNEAQ. CDR3 region: CASSLAGLAGVGSYNEQFF. The DNA of the CDR3 is TGTGCCAGCAGCTTAGCCGGACTAGCGGGGGTTGGCTCCTACAATGAGCAGTTCTTC.

Only a few counts were recorded for this clonotype. This sequence joins TRBV11-2 and TRBJ1-1; D is ambiguous. Trimming stripped 5 bases from V and 1 base from J, with 14 bases between. This CDR3 spans 15 amino acids. Germline assignment: CDR1 SGHAT and CDR2 FQNNGV. The CDR3 DNA reads as TGTGCCAGCAGCCTTACCCGAATTTCGAACACTGAAGCTTTCTTT. It translates to CASSLTRISNTEAFF.

J is TRBJ1-4 and V is TRBV7-2; D is possibly TRBD1 (5 bases). Germline V gene sequence: CDR1 SGHTA, CDR2 FQGNSA. Trimming stripped 4 bases from V and 8 bases from J, with 14 bases between. This CDR3 has 14 amino acids. CDR3 sequence reads: CASSSQGSFEKLFF. The CDR3 DNA sequence: TGTGCCAGCAGCTCCCAGGGTTCGTTCGAAAAACTGTTTTTT.